A single sample is the source of the 14 T cell receptor beta chains below, sequenced in a study of cytomegalovirus exposure and HLA in healthy donors. The PCR used 60 Vbeta and 13 Jbeta primers. The data were produced by immunoSEQ multiplex PCR, yet TCRdb's version contains in-frame clones alone and is incomplete. This sample has around 270,000 clones, with about 80% found just once. Sequenced material: PBMCs. The receptors were gathered from a girl aged 2 to 9 in good health and CMV-seronegative.

The rearrangement joins TRBV12-5 to TRBJ2-7, with 7 bases lining up with TRBD1. CDR3 length equals 16 residues. Germline V lookup: CDR1 LGHNT, CDR2 FRNRAP. Unmatched junction bases numbered 10, after V lost 2 bases and J lost 3 bases. The CDR3 bases are TGTGCTAGTGGTTTGTTCAGGGACAGAGATGACTACGAGCAGTACTTC. Translated: CASGLFRDRDDYEQYF.

The genes are TRBV6-5 and TRBJ2-7; D not certain. Trimming pared 0 bases from V and 2 bases from J, leaving 11 bases between. In germline, CDR1 is MNHEY, CDR2 SVGAGI. The CDR3 has 15 residues. CDR3 residues: CASSYSGQLAYEQYF. The DNA of the CDR3 is TGTGCCAGCAGTTACTCTGGGCAGTTGGCCTACGAGCAGTACTTC.

This clone was detected only a few times. This chain links TRBV5-1 with TRBJ2-7; D is possibly TRBD2 (5 bases). V shed 0 bases and J shed 2 bases, with 15 bases lying between them. Germline V gives CDR1 SGHRS, CDR2 YFSETQ. The CDR3 totals 16 residues. In DNA, the CDR3 is TGCGCCAGCAGCTTGGGCTCTGGAGGCCCTACCTACGAGCAGTACTTC. Protein product: CASSLGSGGPTYEQYF.

The chain's CDR3 is CASRPEGALNEQFF. The DNA for the CDR3 is TGTGCCAGTAGGCCTGAGGGGGCTTTGAATGAGCAGTTCTTC. V gene TRBV19 combines with J gene TRBJ2-1; 7 bases agree with TRBD1. The CDR3 is made up of 14 amino acids. Germline V gene data show CDR1 as LNHDA and CDR2 as SQIVND (reference sequence). Trimming at V came to 6 bases and at J to 7 bases, leaving 9 bases not matched to a gene.

The CDR3 DNA follows: TGTGCCAGCAGCAAGGAGGGGTGGCTAAAAAACATTCAGTACTTC. The encoded protein is CASSKEGWLKNIQYF. The V and J genes are TRBV5-6 and TRBJ2-4; D may be TRBD2 (6 bases). The germline CDR1 and CDR2 sequences are SGHDT and YYEEEE. Trimming left V 4 bases short and J 4 bases short, with 15 bases between. This CDR3 is 15 amino acids long.

CDR3 loop: CATSRKGGNGYTF. The CDR3 DNA reads as TGTGCCACCAGCAGGAAGGGGGGGAATGGCTACACCTTC. This rearrangement joins TRBV15 to TRBJ1-2; perhaps TRBD1 as D (6 bases). The ends were cut back, 3 bases at V and 6 bases at J, with 11 bases in the middle. CDR3 size: 13 residues. The germline gives CDR1 LNHNV, CDR2 YYDKDF (reference sequence).

The V call is TRBV30, the J call TRBJ2-5; TRBD2 matches at 8 bases. CDR3 length equals 13 residues. Trimming removed 7 bases from V and 3 bases from J; junction bases left unmatched: 7. Germline CDR1 GTSNPN, CDR2 SVGIG (reference sequence). Here the CDR3 DNA reads TGTGCCTACCTGCGGGGGGCGGAAGAGACCCAGTACTTC. Translated: CAYLRGAEETQYF.

This rearrangement joins TRBV2 to TRBJ2-7, with 8 bases fitting TRBD1. Trimming at V came to 4 bases and at J to 5 bases, leaving 4 bases not matched to a gene. Germline V gives CDR1 SNHLY, CDR2 FYNNEI. This CDR3 contains 13 residues. The CDR3 is CASSGTGRHEQYF. The CDR3 DNA sequence: TGTGCCAGCAGTGGGACAGGGAGGCACGAGCAGTACTTC. The entire variable domain, with the rest obtained from reference TRBV2 and TRBJ2-7, is as follows: EPEVTQTPSHQVTQMGQEVILRCVPISNHLYFYWYRQILGQKVEFLVSFYNNEISEKSEIFDDQFSVERPDGSNFTLKIRSTKLEDSAMYFCASSGTGRHEQYFGPGTRLTVT.

This chain joins TRBV28 and TRBJ1-5; D remains ambiguous. The CDR3 is 13 residues long. V lost 8 bases and J 1 base, leaving 9 bases between the germline ends. Germline CDR1 and CDR2: MDHEN and SYDVKM. CDR3 residues: CASRERSNQPQHF. Here the CDR3 DNA reads TGTGCCAGCCGGGAGAGGAGCAATCAGCCCCAGCATTTT.

The chain uses TRBV19 and TRBJ1-5; D is uncertain. V was trimmed by 5 bases and J by 0 bases, leaving 14 bases between them. The CDR3 spans 16 residues. From germline, CDR1 is LNHDA and CDR2 SQIVND (reference sequence). CDR3 sequence: CASSALSWYSNQPQHF. Here the CDR3 DNA reads TGTGCCAGTAGTGCGCTAAGCTGGTATAGCAATCAGCCCCAGCATTTT. The full variable domain, with the rest looked up from reference TRBV19 and TRBJ1-5, is DGGITQSPKYLFRKEGQNVTLSCEQNLNHDAMYWYRQDPGQGLRLIYYSQIVNDFQKGDIAEGYSVSREKKESFPLTVTSAQKNPTAFYLCASSALSWYSNQPQHFGDGTRLSIL.

The chain joins TRBV5-1 to TRBJ1-1, with TRBD1 matching 8 bases. The V segment lost 4 bases and the J segment 7 bases; nucleotides outside the gene matches: 9. The CDR3 has 14 amino acids. Per germline, CDR1 SGHRS and CDR2 YFSETQ. The CDR3 reads CASSQASGGYEAFF. The CDR3 DNA sequence: TGCGCCAGCAGCCAGGCATCAGGGGGCTATGAAGCTTTCTTT.

Notes on this clone: The same CDR3 also results from other DNA sequences found in this sample. The chain joins TRBV28 to TRBJ1-5; 7 nucleotides agree with TRBD1. This CDR3 contains 14 residues. Germline V CDR1 and CDR2: MDHEN, SYDVKM. Germline trimming cut 6 bases from V and 2 bases from J; bases unmatched to any gene: 4. CDR3 nucleotide sequence: TGTGCCAGCAGCCTTGGACAGGGCAATCAGCCCCAGCATTTT. It yields the protein CASSLGQGNQPQHF. Looking up the rest from reference TRBV28 and TRBJ1-5 gives the full variable domain: DVKVTQSSRYLVKRTGEKVFLECVQDMDHENMFWYRQDPGLGLRLIYFSYDVKMKEKGDIPEGYSVSREKKERFSLILESASTNQTSMYLCASSLGQGNQPQHFGDGTRLSIL.

Only a few counts were recorded for this clone. The chain joins TRBV5-8 to TRBJ2-5, with TRBD1 identical over 7 bases. This CDR3 region has 14 residues. From germline, CDR1 is SGHTS and CDR2 YDEGEE. V lost 4 bases and J lost 9; bases outside the gene matches: 12. The CDR3 nucleotides are TGTGCCAGCAGCCGGGGACAGAGGGTTGGGGCCCAGTACTTC. This translates into CASSRGQRVGAQYF.

The gene calls are TRBV5-1 and TRBJ2-3, with 13 bases matching TRBD2. V lost 4 bases, J lost 2 bases, and 4 bases stayed unmatched. The germline gives CDR1 SGHRS, CDR2 YFSETQ. This CDR3 has 16 residues. As DNA, the CDR3 is TGCGCCAGCAGCAGGGGACTAGCGGGGACCACAGATACGCAGTATTTT. Amino acid sequence: CASSRGLAGTTDTQYF.